These T cell receptor beta chains were read from a single sample in a study of blood T cell repertoires in COVID-19. Measured with immunoSEQ multiplex PCR; TCRdb has only the in-frame clones, and not every one. The data show around 250,000 clones, around 83% seen once. Sequencing was carried out using peripheral blood. The receptors shown here come from a woman aged 40-49 years who had recovered from COVID-19. Both conserved end residues are part of each CDR3. A D gene is named only where the DNA matches it firmly. Size values are once, few and many counts, or a class for expanded clones, and some rows have none.

>TRBJ1-4|TRBD1|TRBV28|-
TGTGCCAGCAGTTCACAGGGGATGGGTGAAAAACTGTTTTTT
CASSSQGMGEKLFF
>TRBJ1-2|-|TRBV6-6|-
TGTGCCAGCAGTAACGGGGGGGCCGGGGGCTACACCTTC
CASSNGGAGGYTF
>TRBJ1-2|-|TRBV29-1|many
TGCAGCGTTGCCGGTGACTTCTATGGCTACACCTTC
CSVAGDFYGYTF
>TRBJ2-5|-|TRBV20-1|-
TGCAGTGCTAGCAGGGGACAGACCCAGTACTTC
CSASRGQTQYF
>TRBJ1-1|-|TRBV3-1/TRBV3-2|-
TGTGCCAGCAGCCAACAGGGCGTGGCCACTGAAGCTTTCTTT
CASSQQGVATEAFF
>TRBJ2-1|TRBD1|TRBV7-8|-
TGTGCCAGCAGTAGAGGGGGCAGGCTCTACAATGAGCAGTTCTTC
CASSRGGRLYNEQFF
>TRBJ1-3|-|TRBV7-9|few
TGTGCCAGCAGTCAGGGCTCTGGAAACACCATATATTTT
CASSQGSGNTIYF
>TRBJ1-4|-|TRBV12-3/TRBV12-4|-
TGTGCCAGCAAAGCGGCCCTTAATGAAAAACTGTTTTTT
CASKAALNEKLFF
>TRBJ2-3|TRBD2|TRBV6-2/TRBV6-3|many
TGTGCCAGCAGTCGGACTAGCGAGGGAGGCACAGATACGCAGTATTTT
CASSRTSEGGTDTQYF
>TRBJ1-4|TRBD1|TRBV2|-
TGTGCCAGCAGTCAGACAGGGACGAACGGAAAACTGTTTTTT
CASSQTGTNGKLFF
>TRBJ2-2|TRBD2|TRBV24-1|-
TGTGCCACCAGTGATTTTAGCGGGGGTTGGCGGGTTCGCGCTAAGAACACCGGGGAGCTGTTTTTT
CATSDFSGGWRVRAKNTGELFF
>TRBJ2-7|-|TRBV2|-
TGTGCCAGCAGCGCGGGCCGGGGGGCCCATCGATACGAGCAGTACTTC
CASSAGRGAHRYEQYF
>TRBJ2-2|-|TRBV2|-
TGTGCCAGCAGTCCAGGTACCGGGGAGCTGTTTTTT
CASSPGTGELFF